The TCR beta chain under discussion was sequenced for a study of OX40 agonist ivuxolimab in advanced cancers. Study-wide background: Head and neck, renal cell, melanoma or hepatocellular carcinoma were the cancers that dose-escalation patients had. One hepatocellular carcinoma and two cutaneous melanoma patients partially responded. A history of anti-PD-1, anti-PD-L1 or anti-CTLA-4 therapy was acceptable, and roughly 40% had some.

Data came from immunoSEQ multiplex PCR; TCRdb stores just in-frame clones and leaves some out. Here the sample spans 50,000 to 70,000 clones, approximately 90% being singletons. This material consisted of CD4+ or CD8+ T cells sorted from blood, taken in a trial of the OX40 agonist ivuxolimab. This receptor was taken from an adult with an advanced solid tumor such as melanoma, head and neck, liver or kidney cancer.

CDR3 loop: CASRDRGNTEAFF. The CDR3 coding sequence is TGTGCCAGTAGGGACAGGGGGAACACTGAAGCTTTCTTT. This chain uses TRBV19 with TRBJ1-1, with 9 bases identical to TRBD1. J was trimmed by 1 base and V by 6 bases; bases with no gene match: 0. The CDR3 loop spans 13 amino acids. Germline CDR1 reads LNHDA; CDR2 reads SQIVND (reference sequence).